The T cell receptor beta chain under discussion was sequenced for a study of blood T cell repertoires in COVID-19. Study-level information: Both acute and convalescent COVID-19 samples were obtained from the United States, Italy and Spain. PBMCs, B-cell-depleted T cells, or T cells provided the cDNA or gDNA that made up the material.

Assay: immunoSEQ multiplex PCR; the TCRdb copy retains only in-frame clones and omits some. The table shows 160,000 or so clones, with over 75% occurring only once. The V gene end was trimmed by 7 bases and the J gene end by 8 bases; junction bases not matched to a gene: 7. CDR3 length: 12 residues. From germline, CDR1 is MDHEN and CDR2 SYDVKM. This receptor was taken from a man aged 65-85 years who had recovered from COVID-19. Sequencing used peripheral blood. The chain joins TRBV28 to TRBJ1-2; 7 positions match TRBD1. CDR3 in amino acids: CASTGQASGYTF. CDR3 coding DNA: TGTGCCAGCACTGGACAGGCATCAGGCTACACCTTC.